The rows below give T cell receptor beta chains drawn from one sample of a study of T-cell reconstitution after alpha-beta-depleted transplantation in children. TCRdb ran MiXCR on the PCR reads and lists one entry per CDR3 protein. The table shows about 980,000 distinct CDR3 sequences, with 25% to 30% occurring only once. The specimen comprised PBMCs, mostly from graft donor cells, sampled 360 days after TCRalphabeta/CD19-depleted stem cell transplant. The receptor source for this set is a boy younger than two who had a stem cell transplant for SCID, so the T cells may come from the graft donor. CDR3s include the opening cysteine and the closing phenylalanine or tryptophan. Fields, in order: D gene, J gene, V gene, clone size, CDR3 length, CDR3 DNA, CDR3 protein. The D gene is left open where the match is weak. Clone sizes are given selectively: once, few, many, or a class where the clone is expanded.

d_call: NA; j_call: TRBJ2-5; v_call: TRBV24-1; clone_size: few; cdr3_length: 14; cdr3_nt: TGTGCCACCAGTGATCCCGGACGGGGGCAGACCCAGTACTTC; cdr3_aa: CATSDPGRGQTQYF
d_call: TRBD2; j_call: TRBJ2-1; v_call: TRBV7-9; clone_size: few; cdr3_length: 15; cdr3_nt: TGTGCCAGTGAAACGGGGGGGCCCTCCTACAATGAGCAGTTCTTC; cdr3_aa: CASETGGPSYNEQFF
d_call: NA; j_call: TRBJ2-1; v_call: TRBV19; clone_size: few; cdr3_length: 12; cdr3_nt: TGTGCCAGTAGTATAGGGCCGAATGAGCAGTTCTTC; cdr3_aa: CASSIGPNEQFF
d_call: NA; j_call: TRBJ2-1; v_call: TRBV6-2/TRBV6-3; clone_size: few; cdr3_length: 13; cdr3_nt: TGTGCCAGCAGGGGGAGTCCGGGGGATGAGCAGTTCTTC; cdr3_aa: CASRGSPGDEQFF
d_call: NA; j_call: TRBJ2-3; v_call: TRBV5-1; clone_size: NA; cdr3_length: 16; cdr3_nt: TGCGCCAGCAGCTTCCCCAGGCGCGGAACCACAGATACGCAGTATTTT; cdr3_aa: CASSFPRRGTTDTQYF
d_call: TRBD2; j_call: TRBJ2-5; v_call: TRBV4-1; clone_size: NA; cdr3_length: 17; cdr3_nt: TGCGCCAGCAGCCAAGATCCTAGCGGGGGGTACCAAGAGACCCAGTACTTC; cdr3_aa: CASSQDPSGGYQETQYF
d_call: TRBD2; j_call: TRBJ2-1; v_call: TRBV7-3; clone_size: NA; cdr3_length: 18; cdr3_nt: TGTGCCAGCAGCTCACCCGCAAGACTAGCGGGGTTGGATAATGAGCAGTTCTTC; cdr3_aa: CASSSPARLAGLDNEQFF
d_call: TRBD2; j_call: TRBJ2-1; v_call: TRBV6-2/TRBV6-3; clone_size: NA; cdr3_length: 15; cdr3_nt: TGTGCCAGCAGTCAAAGCGGGGGGGCCGACGATGAGCAGTTCTTC; cdr3_aa: CASSQSGGADDEQFF
d_call: TRBD2; j_call: TRBJ2-7; v_call: TRBV7-8; clone_size: once; cdr3_length: 15; cdr3_nt: TGTGCCAGCAGCCTAGCGGGGCTTGTAACCTACGAGCAGTACTTC; cdr3_aa: CASSLAGLVTYEQYF
d_call: TRBD1; j_call: TRBJ2-2; v_call: TRBV10-3; clone_size: NA; cdr3_length: 15; cdr3_nt: TGTGCCAGCAGTGGACCCTACAGGGGGCCGGGGGAGCTGTTTTTT; cdr3_aa: CASSGPYRGPGELFF
d_call: TRBD1; j_call: TRBJ2-7; v_call: TRBV12-3/TRBV12-4; clone_size: many; cdr3_length: 12; cdr3_nt: TGTGCCAGCAGTACACAGGGGTACGAGCAGTACTTC; cdr3_aa: CASSTQGYEQYF
d_call: NA; j_call: TRBJ2-1; v_call: TRBV11-2; clone_size: few; cdr3_length: 17; cdr3_nt: TGTGCCAGCAGCCTTTGGTTAAGACAGGGAGGGATCAATGAGCAGTTCTTC; cdr3_aa: CASSLWLRQGGINEQFF
d_call: TRBD1; j_call: TRBJ1-1; v_call: TRBV7-9; clone_size: NA; cdr3_length: 15; cdr3_nt: TGTGCCAGCAGCCTCAGTCGATCAGGGGGCACTGAAGCTTTCTTT; cdr3_aa: CASSLSRSGGTEAFF
d_call: NA; j_call: TRBJ2-5; v_call: TRBV5-1; clone_size: NA; cdr3_length: 15; cdr3_nt: TGCGCCAGCAGCTACCGGGACAACCTCCAAGAGACCCAGTACTTC; cdr3_aa: CASSYRDNLQETQYF
d_call: NA; j_call: TRBJ2-3; v_call: TRBV12-3/TRBV12-4; clone_size: few; cdr3_length: 14; cdr3_nt: TGTGCCAGCAGTATACGACAGATCGGAGATACGCAGTATTTT; cdr3_aa: CASSIRQIGDTQYF
d_call: NA; j_call: TRBJ2-3; v_call: TRBV7-2; clone_size: NA; cdr3_length: 16; cdr3_nt: TGTGCCAGCAGCTTATGGGGACGGGGGAGCCCAGATACGCAGTATTTT; cdr3_aa: CASSLWGRGSPDTQYF
d_call: TRBD2; j_call: TRBJ2-3; v_call: TRBV12-3/TRBV12-4; clone_size: few; cdr3_length: 16; cdr3_nt: TGTGCCAGCAGTCCATCGGCGGGGGGCAGCACAGATACGCAGTATTTT; cdr3_aa: CASSPSAGGSTDTQYF
d_call: NA; j_call: TRBJ2-6; v_call: TRBV4-3; clone_size: NA; cdr3_length: 15; cdr3_nt: TGCGCCAGCAGCCACAGGGTGTCTGGGGCCAACGTCCTGACTTTC; cdr3_aa: CASSHRVSGANVLTF
d_call: TRBD1; j_call: TRBJ1-5; v_call: TRBV12-3/TRBV12-4; clone_size: many; cdr3_length: 14; cdr3_nt: TGTGCCAGCAGTCCCCGGACAGGGGCCTCGGCCCAGCATTTT; cdr3_aa: CASSPRTGASAQHF
d_call: TRBD2; j_call: TRBJ2-1; v_call: TRBV29-1; clone_size: NA; cdr3_length: 14; cdr3_nt: TGCAGCGCCGCGGGGGGGACAGCTAACAATGAGCAGTTCTTC; cdr3_aa: CSAAGGTANNEQFF
d_call: NA; j_call: TRBJ1-1; v_call: TRBV6-2/TRBV6-3; clone_size: few; cdr3_length: 11; cdr3_nt: TGTGCCAGCGGACTGGCCACTGAAGCTTTCTTT; cdr3_aa: CASGLATEAFF
d_call: NA; j_call: TRBJ2-5; v_call: TRBV7-8; clone_size: few; cdr3_length: 14; cdr3_nt: TGTGCCAGCAGCTTACGGGACACCAAAGAGACCCAGTACTTC; cdr3_aa: CASSLRDTKETQYF
d_call: TRBD1; j_call: TRBJ1-1; v_call: TRBV20-1; clone_size: few; cdr3_length: 13; cdr3_nt: TGCAGTGCTCACCGGGACAGGGGTGTAGGTGCTTTCTTT; cdr3_aa: CSAHRDRGVGAFF
d_call: NA; j_call: TRBJ2-7; v_call: TRBV20-1; clone_size: NA; cdr3_length: 14; cdr3_nt: TGCAGTGCTAGTCAGGTATTCCGGGGAAAGGAGCAGTACTTC; cdr3_aa: CSASQVFRGKEQYF
d_call: NA; j_call: TRBJ2-1; v_call: TRBV5-1; clone_size: few; cdr3_length: 17; cdr3_nt: TGCGCCAGCAGCCGCGACCCACTATTTAAATCCTACAATGAGCAGTTCTTC; cdr3_aa: CASSRDPLFKSYNEQFF
d_call: NA; j_call: TRBJ2-7; v_call: TRBV20-1; clone_size: few; cdr3_length: 13; cdr3_nt: TGCAGTGCTACTCGACCCCCTATCCACGAGCAGTACTTC; cdr3_aa: CSATRPPIHEQYF
d_call: TRBD2; j_call: TRBJ2-3; v_call: TRBV20-1; clone_size: few; cdr3_length: 15; cdr3_nt: TGCAGTGTCTCCCTTCGGGGGGGCGGAGAAGATACGCAGTATTTT; cdr3_aa: CSVSLRGGGEDTQYF
d_call: NA; j_call: TRBJ2-1; v_call: TRBV29-1; clone_size: NA; cdr3_length: 15; cdr3_nt: TGCAGCGTTGTGCAGTTGTTTTCGGCGGGGTGGGAGCAGTTCTTC; cdr3_aa: CSVVQLFSAGWEQFF
d_call: TRBD1; j_call: TRBJ2-5; v_call: TRBV5-4; clone_size: NA; cdr3_length: 15; cdr3_nt: TGTGCCAGCAGCTTGGGGGACAGGAGTACAGAGACCCAGTACTTC; cdr3_aa: CASSLGDRSTETQYF
d_call: TRBD1; j_call: TRBJ2-7; v_call: TRBV29-1; clone_size: NA; cdr3_length: 14; cdr3_nt: TGCAGCGTTGAAGACAGGGGGCGCCCCTACGAGCAGTACTTC; cdr3_aa: CSVEDRGRPYEQYF
d_call: TRBD2; j_call: TRBJ2-5; v_call: TRBV10-3; clone_size: NA; cdr3_length: 15; cdr3_nt: TGTGCCATCAGTGAGTCTCCTCTAGCGGCCTCGGCCCCGTACTTC; cdr3_aa: CAISESPLAASAPYF
d_call: TRBD1; j_call: TRBJ2-1; v_call: TRBV5-1; clone_size: NA; cdr3_length: 14; cdr3_nt: TGCGCCAGCAGCTTTACAGGGGGAGGAAATGAGCAGTTCTTC; cdr3_aa: CASSFTGGGNEQFF
d_call: TRBD2; j_call: TRBJ2-1; v_call: TRBV5-1; clone_size: many; cdr3_length: 19; cdr3_nt: TGCGCCAGCAGCTTAGGACTAGCGGGGGGTACCTGGCCCTACAATGAGCAGTTCTTC; cdr3_aa: CASSLGLAGGTWPYNEQFF
d_call: NA; j_call: TRBJ1-1; v_call: TRBV4-2; clone_size: NA; cdr3_length: 15; cdr3_nt: TGTGCCAGCAGCCGCGACTCTGACGGGGACACTGAAGCTTTCTTT; cdr3_aa: CASSRDSDGDTEAFF
d_call: NA; j_call: TRBJ2-7; v_call: TRBV6-2/TRBV6-3; clone_size: once; cdr3_length: 13; cdr3_nt: TGTGCCAGCAGCCTGGACCTATTCTACGAGCAGTACTTC; cdr3_aa: CASSLDLFYEQYF
d_call: TRBD1; j_call: TRBJ2-7; v_call: TRBV2; clone_size: NA; cdr3_length: 15; cdr3_nt: TGTGCCAGCAGCGTACAGACAGGGGGGACCTACGAGCAGTACTTC; cdr3_aa: CASSVQTGGTYEQYF
d_call: NA; j_call: TRBJ2-1; v_call: TRBV6-2/TRBV6-3; clone_size: NA; cdr3_length: 14; cdr3_nt: TGTGCCACCTCGAGCGACGGGGTTGGTAATGAGCAGTTCTTC; cdr3_aa: CATSSDGVGNEQFF
d_call: TRBD1; j_call: TRBJ1-2; v_call: TRBV18; clone_size: NA; cdr3_length: 14; cdr3_nt: TGTGCCAGCTCCCAGGGACAGGAATTCTATGGCTACACCTTC; cdr3_aa: CASSQGQEFYGYTF
d_call: NA; j_call: TRBJ2-5; v_call: TRBV28; clone_size: once; cdr3_length: 16; cdr3_nt: TGTGCCAGCAGTTATAATTTGGTTGGGGGGCCCCAGACCCAGTACTTC; cdr3_aa: CASSYNLVGGPQTQYF
d_call: NA; j_call: TRBJ2-1; v_call: TRBV12-5; clone_size: NA; cdr3_length: 12; cdr3_nt: TGTGCTAGTGGTTTGGGGGCAGGGGAGCAGTTCTTC; cdr3_aa: CASGLGAGEQFF
d_call: NA; j_call: TRBJ1-1; v_call: TRBV29-1; clone_size: NA; cdr3_length: 16; cdr3_nt: TGCAGCGTTGCGGCGGGGAGGGCACTACCGAACACTGAAGCTTTCTTT; cdr3_aa: CSVAAGRALPNTEAFF
d_call: TRBD2; j_call: TRBJ2-1; v_call: TRBV7-9; clone_size: few; cdr3_length: 16; cdr3_nt: TGTGCCAGCAGCACCCGAGCGGGGGGGCCGAGGAATGAGCAGTTCTTC; cdr3_aa: CASSTRAGGPRNEQFF
d_call: NA; j_call: TRBJ2-7; v_call: TRBV7-8; clone_size: NA; cdr3_length: 16; cdr3_nt: TGTGCCAGCAGCTTAGGTGCCGGCTTAGTCTCCTACGAGCAGTACTTC; cdr3_aa: CASSLGAGLVSYEQYF
d_call: NA; j_call: TRBJ1-4; v_call: TRBV12-3/TRBV12-4; clone_size: few; cdr3_length: 12; cdr3_nt: TGTGCCAGCAGTTTAGGATCCCCACGTTTGAGTTTT; cdr3_aa: CASSLGSPRLSF
d_call: NA; j_call: TRBJ2-4; v_call: TRBV6-1; clone_size: NA; cdr3_length: 17; cdr3_nt: TGTGCCAGCAGTGAAGGGAGACGGGAAATAGCCAAAAACATTCAGTACTTC; cdr3_aa: CASSEGRREIAKNIQYF
d_call: NA; j_call: TRBJ2-3; v_call: TRBV20-1; clone_size: NA; cdr3_length: 12; cdr3_nt: TGCAGTGTTAACGATAACACAGATACGCAGTATTTT; cdr3_aa: CSVNDNTDTQYF
d_call: NA; j_call: TRBJ2-1; v_call: TRBV20-1; clone_size: NA; cdr3_length: 12; cdr3_nt: TGCAGTGCTAGGGGGTGGGGGATAGGGCAGTTCTTC; cdr3_aa: CSARGWGIGQFF
d_call: NA; j_call: TRBJ2-2; v_call: TRBV5-1; clone_size: NA; cdr3_length: 16; cdr3_nt: TGCGCCAGCGCTCTAGCGAATGCCGCGAACACCGGGGAGCTGTTTTTT; cdr3_aa: CASALANAANTGELFF
d_call: NA; j_call: TRBJ2-2; v_call: TRBV7-9; clone_size: many; cdr3_length: 16; cdr3_nt: TGTGCCAGCAGCTCCGCGGGACGCAGCGTCACCGGGGAGCTGTTTTTT; cdr3_aa: CASSSAGRSVTGELFF